A single sample is the source of the 3 T cell receptor beta chains below, sequenced in a study of T cell repertoires in cytomegalovirus infection. TCRdb reprocessed the reads with MiXCR, giving one entry per CDR3 protein. The data contain roughly 800,000 distinct CDR3 sequences, about 29% of them singletons. No cognate antigen is known for these TCRs. The sample consisted of cultured CD8+ T cells from PBMCs, taken from culture after CMV antigen stimulation. The receptor source for this set is a human donor in good health (CMV status not recorded). Some clones in this sample may be carry-over from other donors' samples.

The V gene is TRBV20-1, the J gene TRBJ1-1; D remains unclear. This CDR3 region has 14 residues. From germline, CDR1 is DFQATT and CDR2 SNEGSKA (reference sequence). Between the trimmed V and J ends, which lost 1 base and 4 bases, there was a span of 13 bases. The CDR3 DNA is TGCAGTGCTAGAGGTGACCCATGGAGCACTGAAGCTTTCTTT. It yields the protein CSARGDPWSTEAFF.

This rearrangement joins TRBV7-9 to TRBJ1-2; no firm D call. The V and J ends lost 5 bases and 8 bases respectively, with 18 bases between them. Per the germline V gene, CDR1 is SEHNR and CDR2 is FQNEAQ (reference sequence). This CDR3 is 14 amino acids long. Here the CDR3 DNA reads TGTGCCAGCAGCCACAGTTCTGAAACCCCCGGCTACACCTTC. It encodes CASSHSSETPGYTF.

This clonotype occurred a few times. The genes are TRBV27 and TRBJ2-4; no definite D call. Trimming removed 2 bases at V and 8 bases at J, with 10 bases between. Germline V gene sequence: CDR1 MNHEY, CDR2 SMNVEV (reference sequence). This CDR3 is built from 13 residues. CDR3 residues: CASSLTAGHIQYF. In DNA form, the CDR3 reads TGTGCCAGCAGTTTAACGGCCGGGCACATTCAGTACTTC.